The 19 T cell receptor beta chains presented below share a single source sample, sequenced in a study of beta chain features in type 1 diabetes. Study-level points and caveats: Shortening of TCRB CDR3s, moderate but significant, appeared in all four CD4+ subsets of Type 1 diabetes patients.

Of the isolated RNA, all was reverse transcribed, and so the sequenced material was expressed TCRB transcripts. Assay used: immunoSEQ multiplex PCR; TCRdb lists only in-frame clones, some missing. The data contain a few hundred thousand clones, over 8.5% of them singletons. These receptors' targets are unknown. What was sequenced was central memory CD4+ T cells from blood. These TCRs come from a man aged 30 to 39 with type 1 diabetes.

This clone has a handful of counts. The rearrangement joins TRBV6-5 to TRBJ1-2; D is unclear. CDR1 is MNHEY, CDR2 SVGAGI, per germline. With 2 bases removed from V and 7 bases from J, the gap between germline ends came to 11 bases. There are 13 residues in the CDR3. CDR3: CASSYEFPGGYTF. DNA for the CDR3: TGTGCCAGCAGTTACGAGTTTCCGGGTGGCTACACCTTC.

The rearrangement links TRBV29-1 to TRBJ2-7; TRBD2 might be the D (5 bases). This CDR3 region has 11 residues. From germline, CDR1 is SQVTM and CDR2 ANQGSEA. Deletions cut 5 bases from V and 3 bases from J, with 8 bases between. The CDR3 loop is CSVNRDYEQYF. The CDR3 DNA reads TGCAGCGTTAACCGGGACTACGAGCAGTACTTC.

This clone was counted only a few times. The rearrangement joins TRBV29-1 to TRBJ2-1; D is perhaps TRBD1 (5 bases). V gave up 1 base and J gave up 9 bases, with 22 bases separating them. Looked up from germline, CDR1 is SQVTM and CDR2 is ANQGSEA. The CDR3 has 16 amino acids. Written as DNA, the CDR3 is TGCAGCGTTGAAGTATATGGGGCGGTTTCGGGTAGTGAGCAGTTCTTC. This gives the protein CSVEVYGAVSGSEQFF.

The chain combines TRBV4-2 with TRBJ1-2, with 9 bases that match TRBD1. This CDR3 is 16 amino acids long. Germline CDR1 is LGHNA and CDR2 is YNFKEQ. J lost 4 bases, V lost 1 base, and 7 bases had no gene match. This chain's CDR3 is CASSQVSGTGTYGYTF. CDR3 nucleotides: TGTGCCAGCAGCCAAGTCTCCGGGACAGGGACCTATGGCTACACCTTC.

The chain employs TRBV6-4 and TRBJ1-1, with a weak D call TRBD1 (6 bases). This CDR3 is built from 14 residues. Between the trimmed V and J ends, which lost 4 bases and 1 base, there was a span of 10 bases. The germline V gene encodes CDR1 MRHNA and CDR2 SNTAGT. This CDR3 reads CASSGQGQNTEAFF. CDR3 coding DNA: TGTGCCAGCAGTGGTCAGGGGCAGAACACTGAAGCTTTCTTT.

The chain uses TRBV2 and TRBJ2-2; D is uncertain. The CDR3 runs to 14 residues. Trimming shortened V by 6 bases and J by 3 bases, and 11 bases separated the two germline ends. CDR1 is SNHLY, CDR2 FYNNEI, per germline. The CDR3 sequence is CASSLLTDTGELFF. CDR3 in DNA: TGTGCCAGCAGCCTCCTGACGGACACCGGGGAGCTGTTTTTT.

This rearrangement joins TRBV11-2 to TRBJ2-7; 11 positions agree with TRBD2. Looked up from germline, CDR1 is SGHAT and CDR2 is FQNNGV. J gave up 7 bases and V 4 bases, and 6 bases lay outside the gene matches. The CDR3 contains 14 residues. CDR3 sequence reads: CASSSTSGVVEQYF. CDR3 nucleotides: TGTGCCAGCAGCTCGACTAGCGGGGTTGTGGAGCAGTACTTC.

This clone was found many times. The V call is TRBV14, the J call TRBJ1-1; 8 bases are a match to TRBD1. CDR1 and CDR2 (germline): SGHDN, FVKESK. The V and J ends lost 0 bases and 2 bases, in that order; junction bases with no gene match: 2. This CDR3 comprises 15 residues. Here the CDR3 reads CASSQEGQVNTEAFF. DNA of the CDR3: TGTGCCAGCAGCCAAGAGGGACAGGTTAACACTGAAGCTTTCTTT.

This clone was counted ten times or more. The CDR3 is CASSLRGSGTYNEQFF. CDR3 DNA sequence: TGTGCCAGCAGCTTACGGGGTAGCGGAACCTACAATGAGCAGTTCTTC. The V call is TRBV7-9, the J call TRBJ2-1, with D possibly TRBD2 on 6 matching bases. There are 16 residues in the CDR3. Germline assignment: CDR1 SEHNR and CDR2 FQNEAQ (reference sequence). The V end was cut by 2 bases, the J end by 2 bases, with 13 bases between.

At least ten counts were recorded for this clone. This chain joins TRBV19 and TRBJ2-1; the match to TRBD2 covers 10 bases. The germline gives CDR1 LNHDA, CDR2 SQIVND (reference sequence). V lost 3 bases and J lost 4; bases outside the gene matches: 6. The CDR3 spans 16 residues. The CDR3 nucleotides are TGTGCCAGTAGTATTCCCCCTAGCGGGGGTTACAATGAGCAGTTCTTC. Translation: CASSIPPSGGYNEQFF.

This rearrangement joins TRBV7-8 to TRBJ2-2; possible D gene TRBD1, 5 bases. CDR1 is SGHVS and CDR2 is FQNEAQ in the germline V gene. The ends were cut back, 7 bases at V and 3 bases at J, with 15 bases in the middle. The CDR3 runs 15 residues. CDR3 residues: CASTWIGHYTGELFF. In DNA, the CDR3 is TGTGCCAGCACCTGGATAGGACATTACACCGGGGAGCTGTTTTTT.

This clone was observed at least ten times. The chain uses TRBV25-1 and TRBJ1-4; D gene uncertain. The CDR3 has 12 residues. The ends were cut back, 4 bases at V and 12 bases at J, with 12 bases in the middle. From germline, CDR1 is MGHDK and CDR2 SYGVNS. The CDR3 coding sequence is TGTGCCAGCAGTGGGAACAAGAGGGAACTGTTTTTT. It encodes CASSGNKRELFF.

The genes are TRBV5-5 and TRBJ1-1, with 7 bases fitting TRBD1. The CDR3 length is 18 residues. V lost 0 bases to trimming and J lost 3 bases; unmatched junction nucleotides: 14. The germline V gene encodes CDR1 SGHKS and CDR2 YYEKEE (reference sequence). The CDR3 DNA sequence: TGTGCCAGCAGCTTGGGACAGGGCGTTACAGTTAGGTACACTGAAGCTTTCTTT. It is translated as CASSLGQGVTVRYTEAFF.

This clone was recorded a few times. Its ends do not fully match the called genes, so a read error is possible. The chain combines TRBV7-3 with TRBJ2-3, with a tentative D call TRBD2 (5 bases). Per the germline V gene, CDR1 is SGHTA and CDR2 is FQGTGA. This CDR3 spans 17 amino acids. The CDR3 DNA reads as TGCGCCAGCAGCCAAGAGGGTGTGAGCAGGCTGACTGATACGCAGTATTTT. This gives the protein CASSQEGVSRLTDTQYF.

The V call is TRBV6-1, the J call TRBJ2-7; D possibly uses TRBD1 or TRBD2 (5 bases each). The CDR3 extends over 13 amino acids. The germline gives CDR1 MNHNS, CDR2 SASEGT. The V and J ends lost 10 bases and 4 bases respectively, with 17 bases between them. This CDR3 is CATPGPGGYEQYF. In nucleotides, the CDR3 is TGTGCCACCCCAGGGCCTGGGGGATACGAGCAGTACTTC.

This clone was counted between two and nine times. This chain connects TRBV15 to TRBJ2-5, with D unclear. Germline lookup yields CDR1 LNHNV and CDR2 YYDKDF (reference sequence). The V end lost 1 base, the J end lost 2 bases, and 8 bases lay between the germline ends. This CDR3 is built from 14 residues. CDR3 sequence (DNA): TGTGCCACCAGCAGAGTTACCGGGCAAGAGACCCAGTACTTC. Translated, it gives CATSRVTGQETQYF.

This clone has more than one count but fewer than ten. The chain couples TRBV5-1 to TRBJ2-3, with a possible D match to TRBD1 (6 bases). Germline CDR1 reads SGHRS; CDR2 reads YFSETQ. The CDR3 extends over 15 amino acids. V lost 2 bases to trimming and J lost 2 bases, with 12 bases between them. CDR3 coding DNA: TGCGCCAGCAGCTTAGCACAGGGACCCACAGATACGCAGTATTTT. As protein: CASSLAQGPTDTQYF.

This chain links TRBV5-8 with TRBJ1-2; D not resolved. Germline values: CDR1 SGHTS, CDR2 YDEGEE. CDR3 length: 14 amino acids. V shed 1 base and J shed 3 bases, with 10 bases lying between them. The CDR3 sequence: CASSLRFGDYGYTF. CDR3 nucleotides: TGTGCCAGCAGCTTGAGGTTTGGGGACTATGGCTACACCTTC.

In this sample, this clone turned up many times. V gene TRBV21-1 combines with J gene TRBJ2-1; TRBD2 reflects the table's D call only, with no check against the DNA. TRBV21-1 represents a pseudogene. The CDR3 consists of 14 residues. For the CDR3, the DNA is TGTGCCAGCAGCAAAGGTCGGTTCTGTGATGAGCAGTTCTTC. It codes for CASSKGRFCDEQFF.